The clone carrying this T cell receptor (beta chain) was picked up a small number of times. The target antigen is unknown. One entry per CDR3 protein, called by TCRdb with MiXCR from the RT-PCR reads. The sample has about 500,000 distinct CDR3 sequences, 6.5% to 8% seen once; the top ten hold under 15%. The CDR3 length is 13 residues. Germline V gene data show CDR1 as SEHNR and CDR2 as FQNEAQ (reference sequence). V shed 7 bases and J shed 6 bases, with 15 bases lying between them. This record comes from a study of response to subunit inactivated influenza vaccine. Broader study findings: The authors put forward the suggestion that each seasonal influenza vaccination may bring in only a limited number of new T cells.

This sequence was found in a man aged 50 to 69 who received an inactivated influenza vaccine. Sample: PBMCs from blood, taken around 2 years after vaccination. The rearrangement links TRBV7-9 to TRBJ1-1; D unresolved. The CDR3 DNA follows: TGTGCCAGCACCTCGACACTTACACCTGAAGCTTTCTTT. Protein sequence: CASTSTLTPEAFF.